These 8 T cell receptor beta chains share one sample of origin, sequenced in a study of T cell changes during pregnancy in multiple sclerosis. Assay used: immunoSEQ multiplex PCR; TCRdb lists only in-frame clones, some missing. Of approximately 61,000 clones in the sample, over 85% were seen once. Sample: peripheral blood, taken in the first trimester of pregnancy. The receptors come from a female donor in good health, enrolled as a control in a pregnancy study.

The rearrangement joins TRBV5-1 to TRBJ2-5; 10 bases are a match to TRBD2. J lost 1 base, V lost 0 bases, and 0 bases had no gene match. CDR1 and CDR2 from the germline V gene are SGHRS and YFSETQ. The CDR3 runs 15 residues. In DNA form, the CDR3 reads TGCGCCAGCAGCTTGGAGCGGGGGGGCCAAGAGACCCAGTACTTC. Protein sequence: CASSLERGGQETQYF.

The chain joins TRBV6-1 to TRBJ1-2; 11 bases match TRBD1. Germline trimming cut 9 bases from V and 7 bases from J; bases unmatched to any gene: 13. Germline V gene data show CDR1 as MNHNS and CDR2 as SASEGT. The CDR3 runs 15 residues. CDR3 in DNA: TGTGCCAGTGAGCCGGCCGGGACAGGGGGGAGTGGCTACACCTTC. It translates to CASEPAGTGGSGYTF.

The chain employs TRBV28 and TRBJ2-5; 11 bases match TRBD1. From germline, CDR1 is MDHEN and CDR2 SYDVKM. The CDR3 totals 15 residues. Trimming at V came to 6 bases and at J to 11 bases, leaving 14 bases not matched to a gene. For the CDR3, the DNA is TGTGCCAGCAGAGTCGCCGGACAGGGGGCAAAAGAGCAGTACTTC. Protein: CASRVAGQGAKEQYF.

This chain joins TRBV2 and TRBJ1-1; maybe TRBD1 (5 bases). V was trimmed by 4 bases and J by 0 bases, leaving 6 bases between them. Germline values: CDR1 SNHLY, CDR2 FYNNEI. This CDR3 has 13 residues. CDR3 in amino acids: CASSGQLNTEAFF. CDR3 sequence (DNA): TGTGCCAGCAGTGGACAGCTGAACACTGAAGCTTTCTTT. Filled out from reference TRBV2 and TRBJ1-1, the complete variable domain reads EPEVTQTPSHQVTQMGQEVILRCVPISNHLYFYWYRQILGQKVEFLVSFYNNEISEKSEIFDDQFSVERPDGSNFTLKIRSTKLEDSAMYFCASSGQLNTEAFFGQGTRLTVV.

This rearrangement joins TRBV7-6 to TRBJ2-3; 9 nucleotides match TRBD1. The CDR3 is 16 amino acids. Unmatched junction bases numbered 7, after V lost 5 bases and J lost 1 base. Germline assignment: CDR1 SGHVS and CDR2 FNYEAQ. As DNA, the CDR3 is TGTGCCAGCAGCCTGGACAGGGGATTGGGCACAGATACGCAGTATTTT. Translated, it gives CASSLDRGLGTDTQYF. Full variable domain (outside the CDR3, taken from reference TRBV7-6 and TRBJ2-3): GAGVSQSPRYKVTKRGQDVALRCDPISGHVSLYWYRQALGQGPEFLTYFNYEAQQDKSGLPNDRFSAERPEGSISTLTIQRTEQRDSAMYRCASSLDRGLGTDTQYFGPGTRLTVL.

The rearrangement links TRBV18 to TRBJ2-3, with a tentative D call TRBD2 (6 bases). CDR1 is KGHSH and CDR2 is LQKENI in the germline V gene. The CDR3 sequence is 20 residues long. V was shortened by 0 bases and J by 6 bases, with 28 bases between the two germline ends. The CDR3 DNA follows: TGTGCCAGCTCACCACCGAAGGGGCAAGAAGCTGGGGGGAGCTCCGATACGCAGTATTTT. Its translation is CASSPPKGQEAGGSSDTQYF.

CDR3 bases: TGTGCCAGCAGCTCCCGGGACAGGGGCTACCCCTACGAGCAGTACTTC. Encoded protein: CASSSRDRGYPYEQYF. The rearrangement joins TRBV5-4 to TRBJ2-7, with 10 bases lining up with TRBD1. V lost 3 bases to trimming and J lost 2 bases; unmatched junction nucleotides: 8. There are 16 residues in the CDR3. CDR1 is SGHNT, CDR2 YYREEE, per germline (reference sequence). Together with reference TRBV5-4 and TRBJ2-7, the CDR3 gives the full variable domain: ETGVTQSPTHLIKTRGQQVTLRCSSQSGHNTVSWYQQALGQGPQFIFQYYREEENGRGNFPPRFSGLQFPNYSSELNVNALELDDSALYLCASSSRDRGYPYEQYFGPGTRLTVT.

This chain links TRBV5-1 with TRBJ2-5; 8 bases are shared with TRBD1. Unmatched junction bases numbered 9, after V lost 0 bases and J lost 11 bases. Germline CDR1 and CDR2: SGHRS and YFSETQ. This CDR3 region has 14 residues. CDR3 in DNA: TGCGCCAGCAGCTTGGCGCAGGGGGCGGAAGAGCAGTACTTC. Translating it yields CASSLAQGAEEQYF.